The rows below give T cell receptor beta chains drawn from one sample of a study of blood T cells in healthy people across ages. MiXCR, run by TCRdb on the 5' RACE reads, gives a single entry per CDR3 protein. Among some 780,000 distinct CDR3 sequences listed, around 50% were seen once. Sequencing was carried out using blood. These receptors all stem from a man in his forties in good health. Each CDR3 is given with its conserved first and last residue. The order of the fields is clone size, J gene, D gene, V gene, CDR3 protein, CDR3 DNA. The D gene is left open where the match is weak. Not every row has a clone size; where given, it reads once, few, many or a size class.

-,TRBJ2-3,TRBD2,TRBV20-1,CSAREIGLALSTDTQYF,TGCAGTGCTAGGGAGATCGGACTAGCGCTGAGCACAGATACGCAGTATTTT
few,TRBJ2-1,TRBD1,TRBV5-1,CASRAGTGGNEQFF,TGCGCCAGCAGGGCCGGGACAGGGGGTAATGAGCAGTTCTTC
-,TRBJ1-2,-,TRBV20-1,CSARDVGESGYTF,TGCAGTGCTAGAGATGTGGGAGAAAGTGGCTACACCTTC
-,TRBJ2-3,-,TRBV29-1,CSVEDSVSTDTQYF,TGCAGCGTTGAAGATAGCGTGTCTACAGATACGCAGTATTTT
-,TRBJ2-3,TRBD1,TRBV7-9,CASSPRDRAKDTQYF,TGTGCCAGCAGCCCCCGGGACAGGGCGAAAGATACGCAGTATTTT
few,TRBJ2-3,-,TRBV12-3/TRBV12-4,CASSPGPREIDTQYF,TGTGCCAGCAGTCCCGGACCGAGGGAGATAGATACGCAGTATTTT
-,TRBJ1-2,-,TRBV19,CASSIIGFTGGYTF,TGTGCCAGTAGTATTATAGGGTTCACGGGGGGCTACACCTTC
-,TRBJ1-4,-,TRBV12-3/TRBV12-4,CASSSQDTSTNEKLFF,TGTGCCAGCAGTTCGCAGGACACTTCAACTAATGAAAAACTGTTTTTT
-,TRBJ2-5,-,TRBV12-3/TRBV12-4,CASSPPSGMTQYF,TGTGCCAGCAGTCCCCCCTCGGGGATGACCCAGTACTTC
-,TRBJ1-4,-,TRBV5-1,CASSLPKRTADEKLFF,TGCGCCAGCAGCTTGCCAAAGCGGACAGCCGATGAAAAACTGTTTTTT
-,TRBJ1-3,-,TRBV5-1,CASSLGQSSGNTIYF,TGCGCCAGCAGCTTGGGGCAGTCCTCTGGAAACACCATATATTTT
few,TRBJ2-7,-,TRBV10-3,CAIQEGVSSYEQYF,TGTGCCATCCAAGAGGGGGTATCCTCCTACGAGCAGTACTTC
few,TRBJ2-3,TRBD1,TRBV13,CASSNGQGHTDTQYF,TGTGCCAGCAGCAACGGACAGGGCCACACAGATACGCAGTATTTT
few,TRBJ2-5,-,TRBV3-1,CASSKPGTLYNEQYF,TGTGCCAGCAGCAAGCCCGGGACCCTATACAATGAGCAGTACTTC
-,TRBJ2-3,TRBD2,TRBV9,CASSGFSGGATDTQYF,TGTGCCAGCAGCGGATTCAGCGGGGGGGCAACAGATACGCAGTATTTT
few,TRBJ2-3,TRBD2,TRBV13,CASSIGLAGGPTDTQYF,TGTGCCAGCAGCATAGGACTAGCGGGAGGGCCCACAGATACGCAGTATTTT
-,TRBJ2-5,TRBD1,TRBV7-9,CASSLAGTGTMEAQYF,TGTGCCAGCAGCTTAGCAGGGACAGGGACAATGGAGGCCCAGTACTTC
-,TRBJ2-1,TRBD2,TRBV6-2/TRBV6-3,CASSQTLAGFSNEQFF,TGTGCCAGCAGTCAAACCCTAGCGGGGTTCAGCAATGAGCAGTTCTTC
-,TRBJ1-1,TRBD1,TRBV27,CASSHGIQGVSEAFF,TGTGCCAGCAGTCATGGGATCCAGGGGGTCAGTGAAGCTTTCTTT
-,TRBJ2-5,TRBD1,TRBV16,CASSPTDRGRTQYF,TGTGCCAGCAGCCCCACGGACAGGGGAAGGACCCAGTACTTC
-,TRBJ2-1,TRBD2,TRBV27,CASSPGLAGHEQFF,TGTGCCAGCAGTCCGGGACTAGCGGGACATGAGCAGTTCTTC
-,TRBJ2-3,-,TRBV2,CASSESFGSVTDTQYF,TGTGCCAGCAGTGAATCTTTTGGCAGTGTCACAGATACGCAGTATTTT
-,TRBJ2-2,-,TRBV20-1,CSASPFGTANTGELFF,TGCAGTGCTAGCCCCTTCGGTACGGCGAACACCGGGGAGCTGTTTTTT
-,TRBJ1-2,-,TRBV27,CASSVARGSGYTF,TGTGCCAGCAGTGTAGCCAGGGGTAGTGGCTACACCTTC
-,TRBJ1-3,-,TRBV4-2,CASSQDLAGTSGNTIYF,TGTGCCAGCAGCCAAGATCTGGCAGGGACCTCTGGAAACACCATATATTTT
few,TRBJ1-6,TRBD1,TRBV7-8,CASSLEGQGFSPLHF,TGTGCCAGCAGCTTAGAAGGACAGGGGTTTTCACCCCTCCACTTT